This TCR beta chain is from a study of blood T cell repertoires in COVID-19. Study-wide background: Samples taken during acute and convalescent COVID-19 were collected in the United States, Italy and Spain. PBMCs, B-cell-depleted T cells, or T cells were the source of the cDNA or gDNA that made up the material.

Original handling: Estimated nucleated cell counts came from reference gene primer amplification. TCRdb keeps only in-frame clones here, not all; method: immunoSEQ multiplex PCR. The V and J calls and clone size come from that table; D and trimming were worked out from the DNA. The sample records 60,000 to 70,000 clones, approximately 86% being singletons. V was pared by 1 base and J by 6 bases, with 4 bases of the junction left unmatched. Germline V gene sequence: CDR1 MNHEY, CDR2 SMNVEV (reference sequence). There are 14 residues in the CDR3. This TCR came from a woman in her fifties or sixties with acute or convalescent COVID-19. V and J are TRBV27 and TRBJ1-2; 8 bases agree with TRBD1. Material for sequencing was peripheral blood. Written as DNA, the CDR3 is TGTGCCAGCAGTTTATATGGGACAGGAAATGGCTACACCTTC. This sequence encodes CASSLYGTGNGYTF.